This TCR beta chain appears in the sequencing data of a study of blood T cell repertoires in COVID-19. In the study overall: Donors in the United States, Italy and Spain gave samples during acute or convalescent COVID-19. The analysed material was cDNA or gDNA that came from T cells, B-cell-depleted T cells, or PBMCs.

Original processing methods: Using reference gene primer amplification, nucleated cell counts were estimated. Clones were read by immunoSEQ multiplex PCR, and TCRdb kept only the in-frame ones, dropping some. V, J and clone size are those of that table, while D and trimming were read from the DNA. The sample has fewer than 200,000 clones; approximately 84% are singletons. The germline V gene has CDR1 LNHDA and CDR2 SQIVND (reference sequence). The CDR3 sequence is 14 residues long. With 7 bases removed from V and 5 bases from J, the gap between germline ends came to 17 bases. The chain combines TRBV19 with TRBJ1-1, with D possibly being TRBD1 (5 bases). The material sequenced was peripheral blood. This sequence was found in a man aged 35-49 years who had recovered from COVID-19. CDR3 region: CASNTGGRDTEAFF. CDR3 coding DNA: TGTGCCAGTAACACCGGGGGGAGGGATACTGAAGCTTTCTTT.